The clone carrying this TCR beta chain has only one observation. Followed over time, Seattle patients had been enrolled while infection was active. V gave up 0 bases and J gave up 4 bases, with 16 bases separating them. The CDR3 has 17 amino acids. CDR1 and CDR2 (germline): MNHEY, SMNVEV (reference sequence). The data derive from a study of blood T cell repertoires in COVID-19. Study context: T cells, B-cell-depleted T cells, or PBMCs provided the cDNA or gDNA that served as material.

Authors' data handling: Amplified reference gene primers provided the basis for estimating nucleated cell counts. Produced via immunoSEQ multiplex PCR; TCRdb's table is partial and in-frame only. That table gives V, J and clone size, and the DNA gave D and trimming. The sample records about 270,000 clones, approximately 84% being singletons. This chain uses TRBV27 with TRBJ2-4, with D perhaps TRBD1 (5 bases). Sequenced input: peripheral blood. The clonotype comes from a human donor with COVID-19, enrolled during active disease. The donor label of this sample is uncertain. The CDR3: CASSLSQGRVQKNIQYF. In DNA form, the CDR3 reads TGTGCCAGCAGTTTATCCCAGGGCAGAGTCCAAAAAAACATTCAGTACTTC.